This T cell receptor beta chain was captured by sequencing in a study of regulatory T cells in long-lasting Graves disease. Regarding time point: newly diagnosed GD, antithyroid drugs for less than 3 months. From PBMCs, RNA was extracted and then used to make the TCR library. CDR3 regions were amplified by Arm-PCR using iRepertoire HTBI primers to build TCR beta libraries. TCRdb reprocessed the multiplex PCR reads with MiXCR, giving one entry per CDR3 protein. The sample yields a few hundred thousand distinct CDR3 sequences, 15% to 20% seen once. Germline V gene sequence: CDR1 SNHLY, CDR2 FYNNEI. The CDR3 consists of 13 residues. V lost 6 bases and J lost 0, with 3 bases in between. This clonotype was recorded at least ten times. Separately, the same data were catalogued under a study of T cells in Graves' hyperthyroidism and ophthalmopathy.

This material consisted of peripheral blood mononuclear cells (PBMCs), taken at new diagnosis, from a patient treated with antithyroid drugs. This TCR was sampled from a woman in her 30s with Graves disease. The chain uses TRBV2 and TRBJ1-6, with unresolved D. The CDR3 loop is CASRHSYNSPLHF. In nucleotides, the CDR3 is TGTGCCAGCAGACACTCCTATAATTCACCCCTCCACTTT.